What follows are 29 T cell receptor beta chains derived from one specimen sequenced in a study of human T cells and chemical hapten exposure (dated by TCRdb to the early 2020s). Read against the paper, the sample's time point label means: pre-sensitization, week 0. In the paper's terms, the treatment or condition label means: therapeutic diphenylcyclopropenone sensitization with weekly scalp DPC. Library prep was done by RACE. Reads for this sample came from a NextSeq 500. Using fastp trimming at Q25 and MiXCR clonotype assembly, TCRdb reanalyzed the public sequencing data and kept in-frame beta chains. Here each entry gathers all rows of one CDR3 protein and keeps the most common genes and DNA. This sample lists roughly 100,000 distinct CDR3 sequences; roughly an eighth were detected once. The ten largest make up over 1.5% of the sample. This specimen was whole blood, taken in connection with sensitization to the hapten diphenylcyclopropenone (DPC). These receptors originate from a woman between 45 and 60 years old with alopecia areata. Some clones in this sample may be carry-over from other donors' samples.

This clonotype was counted a few times. The rearrangement links TRBV19 to TRBJ2-1, with D possibly TRBD1 on 5 matching bases. Germline CDR1 is LNHDA and CDR2 is SQIVND (reference sequence). V was trimmed by 6 bases and J by 5 bases, leaving 17 bases between them. The CDR3 is made up of 15 amino acids. The chain's CDR3 is CASRNRYLGNNEQFF. The CDR3 bases are TGTGCCAGTAGGAACAGGTATTTAGGGAACAATGAGCAGTTCTTC.

J is TRBJ2-1 and V is TRBV28, with D perhaps matching TRBD2 (6 bases). The V gene's germline CDR1 is MDHEN and CDR2 SYDVKM. Trimming removed 5 bases from V and 8 bases from J, with 16 bases in between. CDR3 length: 14 amino acids. The CDR3 loop is CASSAGTPRDEQFF. The CDR3 DNA reads as TGTGCCAGCAGTGCCGGGACTCCCCGAGATGAGCAGTTCTTC.

This chain's CDR3 is CASSRDRAYGYTF. As DNA, the CDR3 is TGTGCCAGCAGCCGCGACAGGGCGTATGGCTACACCTTC. The chain employs TRBV11-2 and TRBJ1-2; 7 nucleotides align to TRBD1. This CDR3 has 13 amino acids. The germline gives CDR1 SGHAT, CDR2 FQNNGV. The junction had 5 bases not matched to a gene; V was cut back by 5 bases and J by 5 bases.

This clonotype has more than one count but fewer than ten. This chain uses TRBV11-2 with TRBJ1-1, with no clear D. This CDR3 is 12 amino acids long. V lost 1 base and J lost 11, with 11 bases in between. The germline V gene has CDR1 SGHAT and CDR2 FQNNGV. As DNA, the CDR3 is TGTGCCAGCAGCTTAGCGGGCTTAGGGGCTTTCTTT. This codes for CASSLAGLGAFF.

This clonotype has just a few counts. The genes are TRBV2 and TRBJ1-6; TRBD1 matches at 8 bases. Germline V gives CDR1 SNHLY, CDR2 FYNNEI. The CDR3 extends over 15 amino acids. Trimming removed 8 bases from V and 11 bases from J; junction bases left unmatched: 14. The CDR3 DNA follows: TGTGCCAGCGCACAAACGCCGGGACAGGTCCCACCCCTCCACTTT. Translated, it gives CASAQTPGQVPPLHF.

The genes are TRBV7-8 and TRBJ1-4, with D unresolved. Germline V gives CDR1 SGHVS, CDR2 FQNEAQ. The CDR3 spans 16 residues. The V gene lost 0 bases and the J gene lost 3 bases, with 11 bases spanning the gap. CDR3 bases: TGTGCCAGCAGCTTAGCCCCAGGTCACTCTAATGAAAAACTGTTTTTT. Translated, it gives CASSLAPGHSNEKLFF. Based on the CDR3 plus reference TRBV7-8 and TRBJ1-4, the full variable domain is GAGVSQSPRYKVAKRGQDVALRCDPISGHVSLFWYQQALGQGPEFLTYFQNEAQLDKSGLPSDRFFAERPEGSVSTLKIQRTQQEDSAVYLCASSLAPGHSNEKLFFGSGTQLSVL.

This clonotype occurred a few times. This sequence joins TRBV6-4 and TRBJ2-3, with unresolved D. V was clipped by 2 bases and J by 5 bases, with 8 bases between them. Germline V gene lookup returns CDR1 MRHNA and CDR2 SNTAGT. The CDR3 has 13 residues. CDR3 region: CASSDREKDTQYF. CDR3 bases: TGTGCCAGCAGTGACAGGGAAAAAGATACGCAGTATTTT.

V gene TRBV11-1 combines with J gene TRBJ2-1, with 7 bases that match TRBD2. Trimming took 5 bases from V and 5 from J; bases not matched to a gene: 9. The length of the CDR3 is 15 residues. Germline V gives CDR1 SGHAT, CDR2 FQDESV (reference sequence). The CDR3 DNA reads as TGTGCCAGCAGCCGAGCGGGATACGGGGACAATGAGCAGTTCTTC. It encodes CASSRAGYGDNEQFF.

This clonotype came up a few times. The V and J genes are TRBV5-1 and TRBJ2-3, with D hard to call. V lost 2 bases and J lost 2, with 12 bases in between. This CDR3 region has 15 residues. Germline V CDR1 and CDR2: SGHRS, YFSETQ. Here the CDR3 DNA reads TGCGCCAGCAGCTTAGGCCACGGGCACACAGATACGCAGTATTTT. Its protein is CASSLGHGHTDTQYF.

To note about this clonotype: A much larger clone is a single base away; this may be a read error. The V and J genes are TRBV2 and TRBJ2-1; 8 positions agree with TRBD1. Trimming at V came to 6 bases and at J to 4 bases, leaving 2 bases not matched to a gene. The V gene's germline CDR1 is SNHLY and CDR2 FYNNEI. This CDR3 spans 13 amino acids. The CDR3 loop is CASSGQGYNEQFF. The CDR3 coding sequence is TGTGCCAGCAGCGGACAGGGTTACAATGAGCAGTTCTTC.

The gene calls are TRBV3-1 and TRBJ2-2, with a weak D call TRBD2 (6 bases). This CDR3 spans 14 amino acids. V lost 0 bases and J lost 5, with 7 bases in between. Germline values: CDR1 LGHDT, CDR2 YNNKEL (reference sequence). DNA of the CDR3: TGTGCCAGCAGCCAAGATGGGGGGACCGGGGAGCTGTTTTTT. It is translated as CASSQDGGTGELFF.

The chain joins TRBV18 to TRBJ2-5; 7 bases map to TRBD1. The CDR3 has 14 amino acids. Germline V gene lookup returns CDR1 KGHSH and CDR2 LQKENI. Trimming removed 3 bases from V and 5 bases from J; junction bases left unmatched: 6. CDR3: CASSPRQGLETQYF. The CDR3 DNA reads as TGTGCCAGCTCACCGAGACAGGGTTTGGAGACCCAGTACTTC. The entire variable domain, with the rest obtained from reference TRBV18 and TRBJ2-5, is as follows: NAGVMQNPRHLVRRRGQEARLRCSPMKGHSHVYWYRQLPEEGLKFMVYLQKENIIDESGMPKERFSAEFPKEGPSILRIQQVVRGDSAAYFCASSPRQGLETQYFGPGTRLLVL.

This clonotype occurred many times. This chain uses TRBV18 with TRBJ1-4, with 8 bases that match TRBD1. Germline-derived CDR1 and CDR2 are KGHSH and LQKENI. The V segment lost 6 bases and the J segment 6 bases; nucleotides outside the gene matches: 9. The CDR3 is 15 residues long. Here the CDR3 reads CASSPRTGNYEKLFF. In DNA form, the CDR3 reads TGTGCCAGCTCGCCGCGGACAGGGAACTATGAAAAACTGTTTTTT.

The chain couples TRBV11-2 to TRBJ2-2; 9 bases match TRBD2. Looked up from germline, CDR1 is SGHAT and CDR2 is FQNNGV. This CDR3 region has 18 residues. V shed 3 bases and J 5 bases; nucleotides not matched to a gene: 13. In DNA, the CDR3 is TGTGCCAGCAGCTTGAGGCATGGGCTAGCGGGAAATACCGGGGAGCTGTTTTTT. Translating it yields CASSLRHGLAGNTGELFF.

This clonotype was seen more than once but under ten times. The CDR3 DNA reads TGCAGCGTTGAAGAATTAGCGGGGGAACAAGAGACCCAGTACTTC. This encodes CSVEELAGEQETQYF. V and J are TRBV29-1 and TRBJ2-5, with 9 bases that match TRBD2. V dropped 0 bases and J dropped 2; count of bases not matched to a gene: 4. The length of the CDR3 is 15 residues. Germline-derived CDR1 and CDR2 are SQVTM and ANQGSEA.

This clonotype appeared many times. The chain carries TRBV28 and TRBJ2-7; D is undetermined. Germline V gives CDR1 MDHEN, CDR2 SYDVKM. The V and J ends lost 5 bases and 3 bases respectively, with 11 bases between them. CDR3 length: 13 amino acids. The CDR3 DNA sequence: TGTGCCAGCAGTGACTCTGGAAGCTACGAGCAGTACTTC. This sequence encodes CASSDSGSYEQYF.

The rearrangement links TRBV7-2 to TRBJ2-4; no reliable D call. The CDR3 consists of 15 residues. Looked up from germline, CDR1 is SGHTA and CDR2 is FQGNSA. Trimming shortened V by 4 bases and J by 0 bases, and 10 bases separated the two germline ends. This CDR3 reads CASSSQRLAKNIQYF. The DNA for the CDR3 is TGTGCCAGCAGCTCCCAAAGACTAGCCAAAAACATTCAGTACTTC.

This clonotype was counted at least ten times. The chain joins TRBV19 to TRBJ2-2; D gene uncertain. V was cut by 4 bases and J by 0 bases, with 15 bases left in between. Germline assignment: CDR1 LNHDA and CDR2 SQIVND (reference sequence). This CDR3 has 17 amino acids. This CDR3 reads CASSRIADPSNTGELFF. CDR3 DNA: TGTGCCAGTAGTAGAATTGCAGACCCCTCGAACACCGGGGAGCTGTTTTTT.

The chain employs TRBV28 and TRBJ2-7; D could derive from TRBD1 or TRBD2 (5 bases each). The CDR3 contains 15 residues. V was pared by 1 base and J by 0 bases, with 10 bases between. Germline-derived CDR1 and CDR2 are MDHEN and SYDVKM. CDR3 DNA: TGTGCCAGCAGTTTATTCCGGGACGGCTCCTACGAGCAGTACTTC. The encoded protein is CASSLFRDGSYEQYF.

This clonotype was recorded at least ten times. The rearrangement joins TRBV6-5 to TRBJ2-1, with 11 bases matching TRBD2. The trim removed 1 base at V and 8 bases at J, leaving 7 bases unmatched. The CDR3 consists of 16 residues. CDR1 is MNHEY, CDR2 SVGAGI, per germline. The CDR3 DNA reads as TGTGCCAGCAGTTACTTGGCGACTAGCGGGAAAGATGAGCAGTTCTTC. Translating it yields CASSYLATSGKDEQFF.

This clonotype was observed a few times. The chain recombines TRBV7-2 with TRBJ2-1; D ambiguous. The CDR3 extends over 11 amino acids. Germline lookup yields CDR1 SGHTA and CDR2 FQGNSA. The V gene lost 2 bases and the J gene lost 9 bases, with 5 bases spanning the gap. The CDR3 loop reads CASSLYGEQFF. The CDR3 DNA reads TGTGCCAGCAGCTTATACGGTGAGCAGTTCTTC.

This clonotype occurred a few times. The chain uses TRBV27 and TRBJ2-7; no clear D. CDR1 is MNHEY, CDR2 SMNVEV, per germline (reference sequence). V lost 8 bases, J lost 3 bases, and 23 bases lay in between. CDR3 length: 16 residues. The CDR3 nucleotides read TGTGCCAGCCGACTCCCTTGGGGTGCAGCCTACTACGAGCAGTACTTC. Encoded protein: CASRLPWGAAYYEQYF.

This clonotype occurred a few times. This chain links TRBV28 with TRBJ2-3; TRBD1 is a possible D gene (5 bases). Trimming removed 7 bases at V and 0 bases at J, with 17 bases between. The CDR3 sequence is 16 residues long. CDR1 and CDR2 (germline): MDHEN, SYDVKM. CDR3: CASKQAFIISTDTQYF. DNA of the CDR3: TGTGCCAGCAAACAGGCCTTTATAATAAGCACAGATACGCAGTATTTT.

This clonotype was counted a few times. The chain carries TRBV20-1 and TRBJ2-1; D remains ambiguous. Germline CDR1 DFQATT, CDR2 SNEGSKA (reference sequence). This CDR3 is built from 15 residues. The ends were cut back, 6 bases at V and 5 bases at J, with 20 bases in the middle. CDR3 region: CSAFIRARSNNEQFF. The CDR3 DNA reads TGCAGTGCCTTCATCCGGGCACGATCCAACAATGAGCAGTTCTTC.

This clonotype has just a few counts. The CDR3 protein is CASSHLGQGGEQYF. CDR3 nucleotides: TGTGCCAGCAGCCACCTGGGACAGGGAGGGGAGCAGTACTTC. The chain links TRBV3-1 to TRBJ2-7; 9 nucleotides match TRBD1. V lost 3 bases, J lost 7 bases, and 7 bases stayed unmatched. The germline gives CDR1 LGHDT, CDR2 YNNKEL (reference sequence). The CDR3 spans 14 residues.

The chain couples TRBV7-8 to TRBJ2-3, with D unresolved. The V gene lost 3 bases and the J gene lost 0 bases, with 7 bases spanning the gap. This CDR3 comprises 14 residues. Germline-derived CDR1 and CDR2 are SGHVS and FQNEAQ. The CDR3 is CASSLTFSTDTQYF. DNA for the CDR3: TGTGCCAGCAGCTTGACCTTTAGCACAGATACGCAGTATTTT.

Only a few counts were recorded for this clonotype. The V call is TRBV6-6, the J call TRBJ1-5, with a tentative D call TRBD1 (5 bases). With 6 bases removed from V and 2 bases from J, the gap between germline ends came to 14 bases. Germline CDR1 and CDR2: MNHNY and SVGAGI (reference sequence). CDR3 size: 15 residues. CDR3 region: CASRRQGFGNQPQHF. For the CDR3, the DNA is TGTGCCAGCAGGAGGCAGGGTTTTGGCAATCAGCCCCAGCATTTT.

The table lists this clonotype with many counts. V gene TRBV27 combines with J gene TRBJ2-7; D gene uncertain. Trimming pared 1 base from V and 0 bases from J, leaving 7 bases between. Germline V lookup: CDR1 MNHEY, CDR2 SMNVEV (reference sequence). The CDR3 sequence is 14 residues long. CDR3 protein: CASSLWASSYEQYF. The CDR3 bases are TGTGCCAGCAGTTTATGGGCCAGCTCCTACGAGCAGTACTTC.

The chain has TRBV4-1 and TRBJ2-7; a possible D gene is TRBD1 (6 bases). V lost 2 bases, J lost 3 bases, and 11 bases lay in between. This CDR3 is built from 14 residues. Germline CDR1 MGHRA, CDR2 YSYEKL. The CDR3 is CASSQSRGVYEQYF. The CDR3 DNA reads as TGCGCCAGCAGCCAATCCAGGGGTGTCTACGAGCAGTACTTC.